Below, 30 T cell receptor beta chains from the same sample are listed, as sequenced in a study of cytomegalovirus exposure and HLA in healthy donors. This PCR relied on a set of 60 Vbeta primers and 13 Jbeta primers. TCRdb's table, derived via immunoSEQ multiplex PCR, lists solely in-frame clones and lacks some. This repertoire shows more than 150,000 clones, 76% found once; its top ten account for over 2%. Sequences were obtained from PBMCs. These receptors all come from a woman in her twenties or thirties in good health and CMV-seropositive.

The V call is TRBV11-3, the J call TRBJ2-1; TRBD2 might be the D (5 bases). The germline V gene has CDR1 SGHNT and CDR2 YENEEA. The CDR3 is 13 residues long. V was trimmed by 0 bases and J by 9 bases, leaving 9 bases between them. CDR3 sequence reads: CASSLDGRTEQFF. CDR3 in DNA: TGTGCCAGCAGCTTAGATGGGAGAACTGAGCAGTTCTTC.

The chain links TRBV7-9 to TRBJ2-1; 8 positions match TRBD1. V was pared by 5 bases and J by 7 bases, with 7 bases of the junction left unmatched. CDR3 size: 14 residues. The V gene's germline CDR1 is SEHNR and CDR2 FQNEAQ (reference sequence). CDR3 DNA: TGTGCCAGCAGCACTATGACAGGGGTGAATGAGCAGTTCTTC. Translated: CASSTMTGVNEQFF.

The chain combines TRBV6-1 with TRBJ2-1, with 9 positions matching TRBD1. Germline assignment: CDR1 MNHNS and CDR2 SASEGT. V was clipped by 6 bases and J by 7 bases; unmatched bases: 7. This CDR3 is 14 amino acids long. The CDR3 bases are TGTGCCAGCAGGTCCGGGACAGGGAGAAATGAGCAGTTCTTC. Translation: CASRSGTGRNEQFF.

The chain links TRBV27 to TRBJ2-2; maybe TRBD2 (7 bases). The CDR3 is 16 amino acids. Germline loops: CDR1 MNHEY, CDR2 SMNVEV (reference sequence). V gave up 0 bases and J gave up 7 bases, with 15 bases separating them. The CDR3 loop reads CASSLSRGAGVGELFF. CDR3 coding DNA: TGTGCCAGCAGTTTATCTCGGGGGGCGGGGGTCGGGGAGCTGTTTTTT.

CDR3 amino acids: CASRPGTSGGYEQYF. The CDR3 bases are TGTGCCAGCAGACCCGGGACTAGCGGGGGTTACGAGCAGTACTTC. This chain joins TRBV6-5 and TRBJ2-7; 14 bases align to TRBD2. CDR3 length: 15 amino acids. The V gene end was trimmed by 6 bases and the J gene end by 4 bases; junction bases not matched to a gene: 5. The germline V gene encodes CDR1 MNHEY and CDR2 SVGAGI.

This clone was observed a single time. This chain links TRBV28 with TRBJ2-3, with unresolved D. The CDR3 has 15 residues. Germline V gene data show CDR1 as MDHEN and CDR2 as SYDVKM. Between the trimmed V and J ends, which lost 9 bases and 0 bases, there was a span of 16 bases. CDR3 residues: CASTLRVPSTDTQYF. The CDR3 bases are TGTGCCAGTACCCTCCGGGTTCCCAGCACAGATACGCAGTATTTT. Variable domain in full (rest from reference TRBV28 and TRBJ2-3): DVKVTQSSRYLVKRTGEKVFLECVQDMDHENMFWYRQDPGLGLRLIYFSYDVKMKEKGDIPEGYSVSREKKERFSLILESASTNQTSMYLCASTLRVPSTDTQYFGPGTRLTVL.

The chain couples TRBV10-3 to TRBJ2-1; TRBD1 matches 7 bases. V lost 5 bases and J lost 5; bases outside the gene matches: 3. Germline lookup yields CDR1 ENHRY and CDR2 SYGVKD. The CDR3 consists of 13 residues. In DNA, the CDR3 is TGTGCCATCAGTCAACAGGGGCACAATGAGCAGTTCTTC. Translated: CAISQQGHNEQFF.

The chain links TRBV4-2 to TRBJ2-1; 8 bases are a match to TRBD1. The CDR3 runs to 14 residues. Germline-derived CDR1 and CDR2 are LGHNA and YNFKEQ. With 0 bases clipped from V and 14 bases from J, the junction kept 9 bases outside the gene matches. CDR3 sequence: CASSQEDSDREKFF. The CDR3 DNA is TGTGCCAGCAGCCAAGAGGACTCGGACAGGGAAAAGTTCTTC.

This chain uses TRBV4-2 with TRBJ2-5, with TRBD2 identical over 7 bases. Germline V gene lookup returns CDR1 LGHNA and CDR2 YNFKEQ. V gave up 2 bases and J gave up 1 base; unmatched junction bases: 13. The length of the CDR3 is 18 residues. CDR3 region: CASSQPGEGMGFQETQYF. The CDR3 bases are TGTGCCAGCAGCCAACCCGGGGAGGGGATGGGCTTCCAAGAGACCCAGTACTTC.

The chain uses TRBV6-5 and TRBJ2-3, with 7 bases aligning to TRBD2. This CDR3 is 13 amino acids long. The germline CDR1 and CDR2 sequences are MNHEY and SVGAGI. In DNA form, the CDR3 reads TGTGCTACCGCGGGGGTTGCCACAGATACGCAGTATTTT. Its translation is CATAGVATDTQYF.

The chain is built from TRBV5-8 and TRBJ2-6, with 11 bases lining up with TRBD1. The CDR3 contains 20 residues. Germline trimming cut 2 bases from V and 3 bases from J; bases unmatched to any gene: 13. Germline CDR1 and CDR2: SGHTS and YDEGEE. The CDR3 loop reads CASSFGLGQGALLGANVLTF. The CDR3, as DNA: TGTGCCAGCAGCTTTGGACTCGGACAGGGGGCTTTACTTGGGGCCAACGTCCTGACTTTC.

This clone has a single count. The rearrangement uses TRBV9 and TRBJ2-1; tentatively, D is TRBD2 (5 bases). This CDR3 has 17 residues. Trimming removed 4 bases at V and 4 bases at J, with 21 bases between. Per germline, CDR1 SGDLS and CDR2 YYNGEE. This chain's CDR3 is CASSSNLDGESYNEQFF. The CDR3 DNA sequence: TGTGCCAGCAGCTCTAACCTGGACGGGGAATCGTACAATGAGCAGTTCTTC.

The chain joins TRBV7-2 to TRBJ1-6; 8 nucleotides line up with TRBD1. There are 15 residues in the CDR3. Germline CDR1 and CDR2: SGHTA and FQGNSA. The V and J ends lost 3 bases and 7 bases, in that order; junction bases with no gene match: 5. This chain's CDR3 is CASSFQGASNSPLHF. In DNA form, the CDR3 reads TGTGCCAGCAGCTTTCAGGGGGCATCAAATTCACCCCTCCACTTT.

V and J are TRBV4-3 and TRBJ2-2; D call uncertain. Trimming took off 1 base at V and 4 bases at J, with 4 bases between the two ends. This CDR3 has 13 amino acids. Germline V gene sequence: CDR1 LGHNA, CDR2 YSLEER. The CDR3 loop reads CASSQASTGELFF. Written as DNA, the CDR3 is TGCGCCAGCAGCCAAGCTTCCACCGGGGAGCTGTTTTTT.

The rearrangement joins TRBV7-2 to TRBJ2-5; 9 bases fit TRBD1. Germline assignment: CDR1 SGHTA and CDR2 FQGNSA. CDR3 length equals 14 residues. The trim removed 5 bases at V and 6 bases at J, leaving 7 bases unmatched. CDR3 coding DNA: TGTGCCAGCAGCATCGGGACAGGGAGGAAGACCCAGTACTTC. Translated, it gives CASSIGTGRKTQYF.

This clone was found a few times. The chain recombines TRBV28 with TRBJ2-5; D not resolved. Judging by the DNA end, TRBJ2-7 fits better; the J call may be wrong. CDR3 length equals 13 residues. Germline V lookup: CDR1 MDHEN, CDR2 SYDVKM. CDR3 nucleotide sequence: TGTGCCAGCAGTGCCCCCATTCCCTACGAGCAGTACTTC. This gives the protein CASSAPIPYEQYF.

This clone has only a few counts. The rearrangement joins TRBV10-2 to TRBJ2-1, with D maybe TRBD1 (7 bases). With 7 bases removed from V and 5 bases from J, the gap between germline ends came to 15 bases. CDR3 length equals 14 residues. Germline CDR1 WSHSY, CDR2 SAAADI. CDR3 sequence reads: CASMRRGPNNEQFF. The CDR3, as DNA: TGCGCCAGCATGAGGAGGGGGCCGAACAATGAGCAGTTCTTC.

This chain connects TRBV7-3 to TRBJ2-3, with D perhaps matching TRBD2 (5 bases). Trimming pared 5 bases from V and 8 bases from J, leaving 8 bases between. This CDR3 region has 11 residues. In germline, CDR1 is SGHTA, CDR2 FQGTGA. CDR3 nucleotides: TGTGCCAGCAGCCAAGGACTTACGCAGTATTTT. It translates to CASSQGLTQYF.

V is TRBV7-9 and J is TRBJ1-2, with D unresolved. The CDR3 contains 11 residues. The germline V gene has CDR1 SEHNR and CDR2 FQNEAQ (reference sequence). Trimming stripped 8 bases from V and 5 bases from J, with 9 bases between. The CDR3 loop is CASSPLYGYTF. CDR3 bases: TGTGCCAGCTCCCCCTTGTATGGCTACACCTTC.

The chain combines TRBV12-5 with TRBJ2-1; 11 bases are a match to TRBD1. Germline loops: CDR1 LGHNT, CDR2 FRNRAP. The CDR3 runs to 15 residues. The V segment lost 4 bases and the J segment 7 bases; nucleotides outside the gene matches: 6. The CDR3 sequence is CASGSGQGAGNEQFF. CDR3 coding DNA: TGTGCTAGTGGTTCAGGACAGGGGGCTGGGAATGAGCAGTTCTTC.

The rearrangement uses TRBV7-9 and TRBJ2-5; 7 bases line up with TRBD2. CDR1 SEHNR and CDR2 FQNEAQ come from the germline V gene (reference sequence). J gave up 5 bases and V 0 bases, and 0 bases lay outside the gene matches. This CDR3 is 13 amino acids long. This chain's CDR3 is CASSLAGGETQYF. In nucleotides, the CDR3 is TGTGCCAGCAGCTTAGCGGGGGGGGAGACCCAGTACTTC.

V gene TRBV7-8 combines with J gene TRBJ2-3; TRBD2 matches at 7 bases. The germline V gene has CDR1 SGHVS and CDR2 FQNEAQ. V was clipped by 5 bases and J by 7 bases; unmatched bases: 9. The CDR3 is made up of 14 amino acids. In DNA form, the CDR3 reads TGTGCCAGCAGCCTCGGTAGCGGGTTCAATACGCAGTATTTT. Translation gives CASSLGSGFNTQYF.

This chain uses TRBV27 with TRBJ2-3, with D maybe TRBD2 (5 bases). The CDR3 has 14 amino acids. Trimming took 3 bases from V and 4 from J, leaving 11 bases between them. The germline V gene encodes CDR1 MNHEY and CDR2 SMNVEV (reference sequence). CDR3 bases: TGTGCCAGCAGTTTGGAGCTAGCCTCAGATACGCAGTATTTT. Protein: CASSLELASDTQYF.

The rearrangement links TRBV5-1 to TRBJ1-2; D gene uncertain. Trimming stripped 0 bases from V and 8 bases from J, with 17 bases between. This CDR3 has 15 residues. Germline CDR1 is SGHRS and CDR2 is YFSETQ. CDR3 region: CASSLESYYYKGYTF. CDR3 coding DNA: TGCGCCAGCAGCTTGGAGTCCTATTACTACAAAGGCTACACCTTC.

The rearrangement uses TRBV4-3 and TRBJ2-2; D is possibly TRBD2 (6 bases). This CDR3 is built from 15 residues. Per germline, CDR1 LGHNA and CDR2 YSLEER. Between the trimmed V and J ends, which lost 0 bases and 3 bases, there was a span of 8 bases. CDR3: CASSQETRYTGELFF. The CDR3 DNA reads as TGCGCCAGCAGCCAAGAGACTAGGTACACCGGGGAGCTGTTTTTT.

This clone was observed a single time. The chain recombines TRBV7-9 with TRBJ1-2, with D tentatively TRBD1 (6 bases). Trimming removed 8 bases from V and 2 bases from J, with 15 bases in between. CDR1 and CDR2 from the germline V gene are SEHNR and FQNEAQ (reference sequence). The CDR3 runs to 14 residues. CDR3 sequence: CASWTEMGNYGYTF. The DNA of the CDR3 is TGTGCCAGCTGGACAGAGATGGGAAACTATGGCTACACCTTC.

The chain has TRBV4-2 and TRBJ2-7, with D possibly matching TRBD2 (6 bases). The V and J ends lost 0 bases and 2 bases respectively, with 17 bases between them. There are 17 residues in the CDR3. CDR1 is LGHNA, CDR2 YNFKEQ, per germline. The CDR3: CASSQDTGGSRTYEQYF. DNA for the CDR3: TGTGCCAGCAGCCAAGATACTGGAGGGTCGAGGACCTACGAGCAGTACTTC.

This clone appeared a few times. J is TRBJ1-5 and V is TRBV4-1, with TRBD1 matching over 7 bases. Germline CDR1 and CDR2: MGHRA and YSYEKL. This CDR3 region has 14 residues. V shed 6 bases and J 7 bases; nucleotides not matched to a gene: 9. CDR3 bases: TGCGCCAGCAGTCGGGGACAGATGGAACAGCCCCAGCATTTT. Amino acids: CASSRGQMEQPQHF.

CDR3 residues: CASSQGTDYGYTF. The CDR3 DNA is TGTGCCAGCAGCCAAGGGACAGACTATGGCTACACCTTC. The chain recombines TRBV4-2 with TRBJ1-2; D possibly corresponds to TRBD1 (6 bases). The germline V gene encodes CDR1 LGHNA and CDR2 YNFKEQ. The CDR3 spans 13 residues. Between the trimmed V and J ends, which lost 1 base and 3 bases, there was a span of 6 bases.

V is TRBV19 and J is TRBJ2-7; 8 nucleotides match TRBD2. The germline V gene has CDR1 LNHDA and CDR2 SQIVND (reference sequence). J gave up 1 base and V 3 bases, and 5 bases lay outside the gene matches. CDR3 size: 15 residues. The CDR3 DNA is TGTGCCAGTAGTATTGGCGGGGGGAATTCCTACGAGCAGTACTTC. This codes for CASSIGGGNSYEQYF.